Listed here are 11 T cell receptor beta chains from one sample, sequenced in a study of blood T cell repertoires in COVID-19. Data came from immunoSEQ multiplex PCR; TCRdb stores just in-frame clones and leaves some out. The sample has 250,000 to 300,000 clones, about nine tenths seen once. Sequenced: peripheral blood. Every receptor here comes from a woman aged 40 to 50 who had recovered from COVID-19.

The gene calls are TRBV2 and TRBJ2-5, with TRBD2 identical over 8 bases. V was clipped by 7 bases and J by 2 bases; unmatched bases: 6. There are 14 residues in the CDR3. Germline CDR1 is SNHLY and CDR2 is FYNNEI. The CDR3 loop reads CASTGTRDQETQYF. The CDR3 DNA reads TGTGCCAGCACGGGGACTAGGGATCAAGAGACCCAGTACTTC.

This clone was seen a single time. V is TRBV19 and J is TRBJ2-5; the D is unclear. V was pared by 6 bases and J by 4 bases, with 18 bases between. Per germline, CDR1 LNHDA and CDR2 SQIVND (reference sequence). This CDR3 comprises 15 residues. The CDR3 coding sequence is TGTGCCAGTAGCCCCCCTGGCAGTACGTCAGAGACCCAGTACTTC. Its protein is CASSPPGSTSETQYF.

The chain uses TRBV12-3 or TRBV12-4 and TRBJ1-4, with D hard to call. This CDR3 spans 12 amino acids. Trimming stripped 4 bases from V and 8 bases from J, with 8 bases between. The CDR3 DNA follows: TGTGCCAGCAGTTACAATGGCGAAAAACTGTTTTTT. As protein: CASSYNGEKLFF.

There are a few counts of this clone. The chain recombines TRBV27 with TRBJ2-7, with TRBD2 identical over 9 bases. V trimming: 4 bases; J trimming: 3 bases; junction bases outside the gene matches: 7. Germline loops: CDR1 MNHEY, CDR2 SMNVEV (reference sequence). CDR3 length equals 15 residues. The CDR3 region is CASSSLAGENYEQYF. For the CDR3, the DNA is TGTGCCAGCAGTTCGTTAGCGGGAGAGAACTACGAGCAGTACTTC.

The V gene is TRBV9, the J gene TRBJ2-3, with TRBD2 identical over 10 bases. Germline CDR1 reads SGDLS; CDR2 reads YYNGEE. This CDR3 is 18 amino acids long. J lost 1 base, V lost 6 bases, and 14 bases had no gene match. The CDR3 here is CASKPTSGNDFGTDTQYF. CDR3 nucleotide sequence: TGTGCCAGCAAACCAACTAGCGGGAATGATTTCGGCACAGATACGCAGTATTTT.

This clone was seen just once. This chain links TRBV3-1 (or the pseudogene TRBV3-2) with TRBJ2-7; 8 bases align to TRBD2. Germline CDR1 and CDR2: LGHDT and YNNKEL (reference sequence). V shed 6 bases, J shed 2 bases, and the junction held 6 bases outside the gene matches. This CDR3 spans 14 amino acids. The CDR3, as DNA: TGTGCCAGCAGGGCTAGCGGGCCCACCTACGAGCAGTACTTC. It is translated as CASRASGPTYEQYF.

CDR3 sequence reads: CASISTGRGKNEQFF. The CDR3 nucleotides read TGTGCCAGCATCTCGACCGGCCGAGGCAAGAATGAGCAGTTCTTC. The chain joins TRBV27 to TRBJ2-1; D gene uncertain. Trimming cost V 7 bases and J 7 bases, with 20 bases left between them. The V gene's germline CDR1 is MNHEY and CDR2 SMNVEV (reference sequence). The CDR3 runs to 15 residues.

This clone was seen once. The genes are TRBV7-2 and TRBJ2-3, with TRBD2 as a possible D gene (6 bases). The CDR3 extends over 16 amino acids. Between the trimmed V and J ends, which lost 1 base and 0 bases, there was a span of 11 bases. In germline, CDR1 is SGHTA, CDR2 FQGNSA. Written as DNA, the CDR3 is TGTGCCAGCAGCTTAGGTGTAGCGGCTAGCACAGATACGCAGTATTTT. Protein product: CASSLGVAASTDTQYF.

The CDR3 bases are TGTGCCAGTAGTATAGAGTTGCGGACTAGCGGGAGTAGGGATACGCAGTATTTT. It yields the protein CASSIELRTSGSRDTQYF. The V gene is TRBV19, the J gene TRBJ2-3; 13 bases map to TRBD2. The CDR3 runs to 18 residues. From germline, CDR1 is LNHDA and CDR2 SQIVND (reference sequence). V was clipped by 0 bases and J by 6 bases; unmatched bases: 9.

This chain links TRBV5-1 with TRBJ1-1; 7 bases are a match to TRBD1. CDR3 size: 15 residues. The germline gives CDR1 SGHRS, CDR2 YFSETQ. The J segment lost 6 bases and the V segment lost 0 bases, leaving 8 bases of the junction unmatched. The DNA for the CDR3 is TGCGCCAGCAGCTTGGCCGGCCAGGGGGAGGCTGAAGCTTTCTTT. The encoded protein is CASSLAGQGEAEAFF. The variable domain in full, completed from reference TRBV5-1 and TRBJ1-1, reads KAGVTQTPRYLIKTRGQQVTLSCSPISGHRSVSWYQQTPGQGLQFLFEYFSETQRNKGNFPGRFSGRQFSNSRSEMNVSTLELGDSALYLCASSLAGQGEAEAFFGQGTRLTVV.

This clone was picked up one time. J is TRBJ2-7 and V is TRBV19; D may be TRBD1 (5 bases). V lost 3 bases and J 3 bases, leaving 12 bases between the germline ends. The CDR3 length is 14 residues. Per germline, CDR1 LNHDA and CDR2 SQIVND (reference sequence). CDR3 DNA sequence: TGTGCCAGTAGTATTTCTGGGGCCGACTACGAGCAGTACTTC. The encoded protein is CASSISGADYEQYF.